The rows below give T cell receptor beta chains drawn from one sample of a study of post-analysis software for immune sequencing data. TCRdb fed the PCR reads into MiXCR, producing one record per CDR3 protein. Found here are 750,000 to 950,000 distinct CDR3 sequences, roughly 50% of them singletons; the top ten hold approximately 4.3%. Input material: blood. Every receptor here comes from a girl aged 5-17 years with multiple sclerosis. Both conserved end residues are part of each CDR3. D genes are given only for firm matches. Not every row has a clone size; where given, it reads once, few, many or a size class.

j_call: TRBJ2-1
v_call: TRBV29-1
d_call: NA
clone_size: once
cdr3_aa: CSVDGPTYNEQFF
cdr3_nt: TGCAGCGTTGACGGACCAACCTACAATGAGCAGTTCTTC

j_call: TRBJ2-7
v_call: TRBV28
d_call: TRBD1
clone_size: NA
cdr3_aa: CASSLSGQGDDEQYF
cdr3_nt: TGTGCCAGCAGTTTATCTGGGCAGGGGGACGACGAGCAGTACTTC

j_call: TRBJ1-6
v_call: TRBV20-1
d_call: NA
clone_size: NA
cdr3_aa: CSATEGGWSYNSPLHF
cdr3_nt: TGCAGTGCTACGGAGGGTGGATGGTCCTATAATTCACCCCTCCACTTT

j_call: TRBJ1-5
v_call: TRBV10-3
d_call: TRBD1
clone_size: NA
cdr3_aa: CAISDQGGADQPQHF
cdr3_nt: TGTGCCATCAGCGATCAGGGGGGCGCCGATCAGCCCCAGCATTTT

j_call: TRBJ2-1
v_call: TRBV29-1
d_call: NA
clone_size: NA
cdr3_aa: CSAKGGTYPNEQFF
cdr3_nt: TGCAGCGCCAAGGGGGGGACCTACCCCAATGAGCAGTTCTTC

j_call: TRBJ2-4
v_call: TRBV5-5
d_call: NA
clone_size: NA
cdr3_aa: CASSTGPDAKNIQYF
cdr3_nt: TGTGCCAGCAGCACTGGACCCGACGCCAAAAACATTCAGTACTTC

j_call: TRBJ2-5
v_call: TRBV18
d_call: TRBD2
clone_size: NA
cdr3_aa: CASSPQGGVRETQYF
cdr3_nt: TGTGCCAGCTCACCACAGGGAGGGGTGCGAGAGACCCAGTACTTC

j_call: TRBJ2-7
v_call: TRBV3-1
d_call: NA
clone_size: NA
cdr3_aa: CASSQDLKEQYF
cdr3_nt: TGTGCCAGCAGCCAAGATTTAAAAGAGCAGTACTTC

j_call: TRBJ2-7
v_call: TRBV29-1
d_call: NA
clone_size: few
cdr3_aa: CSVVGASTSYEQYF
cdr3_nt: TGCAGCGTGGTGGGGGCGAGCACCTCCTACGAGCAGTACTTC

j_call: TRBJ2-3
v_call: TRBV29-1
d_call: NA
clone_size: NA
cdr3_aa: CSVTQGGTDTQYF
cdr3_nt: TGCAGCGTCACGCAGGGCGGGACAGATACGCAGTATTTT

j_call: TRBJ2-3
v_call: TRBV2
d_call: TRBD2
clone_size: once
cdr3_aa: CASSRAGGPSDTQYF
cdr3_nt: TGTGCCAGCAGTAGAGCGGGGGGGCCGTCAGATACGCAGTATTTT

j_call: TRBJ2-5
v_call: TRBV15
d_call: NA
clone_size: NA
cdr3_aa: CATSRDIGKIQETQYF
cdr3_nt: TGTGCCACCAGCAGAGATATCGGAAAGATCCAAGAGACCCAGTACTTC

j_call: TRBJ2-5
v_call: TRBV5-1
d_call: NA
clone_size: NA
cdr3_aa: CASSLLPLDQETQYF
cdr3_nt: TGCGCCAGCAGCTTGTTGCCACTAGATCAAGAGACCCAGTACTTC

j_call: TRBJ1-2
v_call: TRBV20-1
d_call: TRBD1
clone_size: NA
cdr3_aa: CSASRAGQGAFYGYTF
cdr3_nt: TGCAGTGCTAGTCGCGCCGGACAGGGGGCCTTCTATGGCTACACCTTC

j_call: TRBJ1-2
v_call: TRBV7-9
d_call: NA
clone_size: NA
cdr3_aa: CASSLPRAVEPPTNYGYTF
cdr3_nt: TGTGCCAGCAGCTTACCTAGGGCTGTGGAACCACCCACTAACTATGGCTACACCTTC

j_call: TRBJ2-1
v_call: TRBV2
d_call: NA
clone_size: NA
cdr3_aa: CASVRQVLYNEQFF
cdr3_nt: TGTGCCAGCGTTAGACAGGTTCTCTACAATGAGCAGTTCTTC

j_call: TRBJ2-7
v_call: TRBV10-3
d_call: NA
clone_size: NA
cdr3_aa: CAISAVEGAYYEQYF
cdr3_nt: TGTGCCATCAGTGCCGTGGAGGGGGCTTACTACGAGCAGTACTTC

j_call: TRBJ2-7
v_call: TRBV7-6
d_call: TRBD2
clone_size: NA
cdr3_aa: CASSNLAGAIGEQYF
cdr3_nt: TGTGCCAGCAGCAATTTAGCGGGAGCAATCGGCGAGCAGTACTTC

j_call: TRBJ2-2
v_call: TRBV20-1
d_call: TRBD2
clone_size: NA
cdr3_aa: CSARGLAYTGELFF
cdr3_nt: TGCAGTGCTAGGGGACTAGCGTACACCGGGGAGCTGTTTTTT